The 5 T cell receptor beta chains below come from one sample, sequenced in a study of OX40 agonist ivuxolimab in advanced cancers. Measured with immunoSEQ multiplex PCR; TCRdb has only the in-frame clones, and not every one. The sample lists under 40,000 clones; 65% to 80% were seen once. Sample: CD4+ or CD8+ T cells sorted from blood, taken in a trial of the OX40 agonist ivuxolimab. These receptors all stem from an adult with an advanced solid tumor such as melanoma, head and neck, liver or kidney cancer.

The chain combines TRBV28 with TRBJ1-2, with 7 nucleotides matching TRBD1. The CDR3 has 14 residues. The germline gives CDR1 MDHEN, CDR2 SYDVKM. V was clipped by 4 bases and J by 4 bases; unmatched bases: 6. The CDR3 spells CASSSGGQVYGYTF. The CDR3 nucleotides are TGTGCCAGCAGTTCCGGAGGACAGGTCTATGGCTACACCTTC.

The genes are TRBV19 and TRBJ2-3; 8 bases match TRBD1. This CDR3 comprises 13 residues. The trim removed 4 bases at V and 4 bases at J, leaving 1 base unmatched. CDR1 and CDR2 (germline): LNHDA, SQIVND (reference sequence). The CDR3 here is CASSTQGADTQYF. Written as DNA, the CDR3 is TGTGCCAGTAGTACACAGGGGGCAGATACGCAGTATTTT. Full variable domain (outside the CDR3, taken from reference TRBV19 and TRBJ2-3): DGGITQSPKYLFRKEGQNVTLSCEQNLNHDAMYWYRQDPGQGLRLIYYSQIVNDFQKGDIAEGYSVSREKKESFPLTVTSAQKNPTAFYLCASSTQGADTQYFGPGTRLTVL.

This clone came up once. The J gene is TRBJ2-7, the V gene TRBV5-1; unclear D gene. The germline V gene encodes CDR1 SGHRS and CDR2 YFSETQ. V lost 0 bases and J 2 bases, leaving 9 bases between the germline ends. CDR3 size: 14 residues. CDR3 in DNA: TGCGCCAGCAGCTTGGTCTCCGGGCCCTACGAGCAGTACTTC. This encodes CASSLVSGPYEQYF.

The chain is built from TRBV6-1 and TRBJ1-2, with D possibly TRBD1 on 5 matching bases. Germline V gene data show CDR1 as MNHNS and CDR2 as SASEGT. The V end was cut by 8 bases, the J end by 1 base, with 11 bases between. The CDR3 length is 13 residues. The CDR3 DNA sequence: TGTGCCAGCGAGTCAGGGATTAACTATGGCTACACCTTC. Its protein is CASESGINYGYTF.

This clone was counted a few times. This chain connects TRBV7-2 to TRBJ1-2; 11 bases align to TRBD1. The ends lost 5 bases at V and 7 bases at J; junction bases unmatched: 6. The length of the CDR3 is 14 residues. CDR1 is SGHTA and CDR2 is FQGNSA in the germline V gene. The chain's CDR3 is CASSLGTGGFGYTF. The DNA for the CDR3 is TGTGCCAGCAGCCTCGGGACAGGGGGTTTTGGCTACACCTTC. Using reference TRBV7-2 and TRBJ1-2 for the parts outside the CDR3, the full variable domain is GAGVSQSPSNKVTEKGKDVELRCDPISGHTALYWYRQSLGQGLEFLIYFQGNSAPDKSGLPSDRFSAERTGGSVSTLTIQRTQQEDSAVYLCASSLGTGGFGYTFGSGTRLTVV.